Sequencing of this TCR beta chain was carried out in a study of T cell responses to AZD1222 COVID-19 vaccine. The CDR3 is 19 amino acids. The ends were cut back, 5 bases at V and 0 bases at J, with 20 bases in the middle. Germline V gives CDR1 PRHDT, CDR2 FYEKMQ (reference sequence). Sequenced by immunoSEQ multiplex PCR; TCRdb stores in-frame clones only, minus some. The sample lists 150,000 or so clones, just over 90% occurring once. The source was peripheral blood, collected 28 days after the second AZD1222 dose. The rearrangement links TRBV13 to TRBJ2-6; tentatively, D is TRBD2 (6 bases). The receptor was isolated from an adult who received the AZD1222 COVID-19 vaccine. CDR3 DNA sequence: TGTGCCAGCAGCCCACGGGACTCGGGCAGCCTCTCTGGGGCCAACGTCCTGACTTTC. Its translation is CASSPRDSGSLSGANVLTF. Complete variable domain (other parts from reference TRBV13 and TRBJ2-6): AAGVIQSPRHLIKEKRETATLKCYPIPRHDTVYWYQQGPGQDPQFLISFYEKMQSDKGSIPDRFSAQQFSDYHSELNMSSLELGDSALYFCASSPRDSGSLSGANVLTFGAGSRLTVL.